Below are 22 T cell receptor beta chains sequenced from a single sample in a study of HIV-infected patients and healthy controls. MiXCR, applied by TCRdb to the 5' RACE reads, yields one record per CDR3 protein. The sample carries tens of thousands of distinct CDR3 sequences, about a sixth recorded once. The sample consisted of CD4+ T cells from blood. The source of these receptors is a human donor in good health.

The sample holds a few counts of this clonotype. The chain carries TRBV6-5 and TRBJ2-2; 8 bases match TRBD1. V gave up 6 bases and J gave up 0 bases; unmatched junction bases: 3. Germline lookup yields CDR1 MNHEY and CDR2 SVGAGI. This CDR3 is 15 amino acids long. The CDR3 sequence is CASRRGQANTGELFF. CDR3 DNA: TGTGCCAGCAGGAGGGGACAGGCGAACACCGGGGAGCTGTTTTTT.

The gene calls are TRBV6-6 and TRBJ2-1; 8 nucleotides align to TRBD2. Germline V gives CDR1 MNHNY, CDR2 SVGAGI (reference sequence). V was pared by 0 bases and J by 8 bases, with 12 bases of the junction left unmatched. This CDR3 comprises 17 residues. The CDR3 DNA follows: TGTGCCAGCAGTTACTCGAACTCGGGAGGGCCCAGTCATGAGCAGTTCTTC. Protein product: CASSYSNSGGPSHEQFF.

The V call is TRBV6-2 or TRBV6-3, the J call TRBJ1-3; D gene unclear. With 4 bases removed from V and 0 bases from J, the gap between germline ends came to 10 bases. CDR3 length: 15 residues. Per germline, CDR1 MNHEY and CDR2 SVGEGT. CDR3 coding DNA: TGTGCCAGCAGTTCAACGGGCTCCTCTGGAAACACCATATATTTT. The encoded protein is CASSSTGSSGNTIYF.

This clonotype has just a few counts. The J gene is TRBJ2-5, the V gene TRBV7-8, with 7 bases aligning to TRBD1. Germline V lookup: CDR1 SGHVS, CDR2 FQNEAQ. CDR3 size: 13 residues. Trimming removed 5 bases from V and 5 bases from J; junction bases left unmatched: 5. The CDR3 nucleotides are TGTGCCAGCAGCAGGGGGCAGCGGGAGACCCAGTACTTC. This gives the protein CASSRGQRETQYF.

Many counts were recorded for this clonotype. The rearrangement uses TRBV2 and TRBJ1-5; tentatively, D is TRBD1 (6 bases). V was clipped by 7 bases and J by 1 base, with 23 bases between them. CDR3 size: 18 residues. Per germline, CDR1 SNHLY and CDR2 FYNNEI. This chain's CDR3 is CASTLNPLRGNSNQPQHF. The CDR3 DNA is TGTGCCAGCACTCTCAATCCCTTAAGGGGGAACAGCAATCAGCCCCAGCATTTT.

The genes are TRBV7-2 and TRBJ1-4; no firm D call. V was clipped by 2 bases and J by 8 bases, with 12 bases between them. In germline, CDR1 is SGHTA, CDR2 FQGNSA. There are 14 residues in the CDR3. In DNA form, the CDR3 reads TGTGCCAGCAGCTTATCGGGTCCGGGCGAAAAACTGTTTTTT. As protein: CASSLSGPGEKLFF. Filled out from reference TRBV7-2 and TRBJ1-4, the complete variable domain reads GAGVSQSPSNKVTEKGKDVELRCDPISGHTALYWYRQSLGQGLEFLIYFQGNSAPDKSGLPSDRFSAERTGGSVSTLTIQRTQQEDSAVYLCASSLSGPGEKLFFGSGTQLSVL.

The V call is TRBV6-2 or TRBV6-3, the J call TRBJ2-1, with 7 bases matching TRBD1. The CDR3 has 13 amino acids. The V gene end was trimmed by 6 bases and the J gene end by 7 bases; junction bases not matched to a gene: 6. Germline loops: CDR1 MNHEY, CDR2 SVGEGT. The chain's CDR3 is CASRRDSRNEQFF. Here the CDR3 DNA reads TGTGCCAGCAGACGGGACAGTAGAAATGAGCAGTTCTTC.

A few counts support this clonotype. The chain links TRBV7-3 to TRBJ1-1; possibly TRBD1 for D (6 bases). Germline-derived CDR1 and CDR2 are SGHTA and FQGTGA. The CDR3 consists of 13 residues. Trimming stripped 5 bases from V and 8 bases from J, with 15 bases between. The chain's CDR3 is CASSQRGGREAFF. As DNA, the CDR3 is TGTGCCAGCAGCCAAAGAGGGGGACGGGAAGCTTTCTTT. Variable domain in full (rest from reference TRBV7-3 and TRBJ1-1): GAGVSQTPSNKVTEKGKYVELRCDPISGHTALYWYRQSLGQGPEFLIYFQGTGAADDSGLPNDRFFAVRPEGSVSTLKIQRTERGDSAVYLCASSQRGGREAFFGQGTRLTVV.

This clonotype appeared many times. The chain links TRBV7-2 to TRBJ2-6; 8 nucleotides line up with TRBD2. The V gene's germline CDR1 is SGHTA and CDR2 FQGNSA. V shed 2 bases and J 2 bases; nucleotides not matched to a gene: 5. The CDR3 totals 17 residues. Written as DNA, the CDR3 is TGTGCCAGCAGCTTACTAGGCGGGGGGACTGGGGCCAACGTCCTGACTTTC. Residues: CASSLLGGGTGANVLTF. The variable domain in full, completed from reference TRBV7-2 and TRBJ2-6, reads GAGVSQSPSNKVTEKGKDVELRCDPISGHTALYWYRQSLGQGLEFLIYFQGNSAPDKSGLPSDRFSAERTGGSVSTLTIQRTQQEDSAVYLCASSLLGGGTGANVLTFGAGSRLTVL.

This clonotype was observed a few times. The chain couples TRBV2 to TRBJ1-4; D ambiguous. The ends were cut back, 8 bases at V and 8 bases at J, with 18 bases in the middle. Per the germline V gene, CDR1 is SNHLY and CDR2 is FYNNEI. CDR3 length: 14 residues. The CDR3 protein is CASGAGSFNEKLFF. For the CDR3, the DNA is TGTGCCAGCGGCGCGGGTTCGTTCAACGAAAAACTGTTTTTT.

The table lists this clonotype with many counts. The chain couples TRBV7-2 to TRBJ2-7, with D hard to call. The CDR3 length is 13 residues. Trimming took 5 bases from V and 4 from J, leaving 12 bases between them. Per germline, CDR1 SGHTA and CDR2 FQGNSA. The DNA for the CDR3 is TGTGCCAGCAGCCCCCGGGCCCTATACGAGCAGTACTTC. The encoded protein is CASSPRALYEQYF.

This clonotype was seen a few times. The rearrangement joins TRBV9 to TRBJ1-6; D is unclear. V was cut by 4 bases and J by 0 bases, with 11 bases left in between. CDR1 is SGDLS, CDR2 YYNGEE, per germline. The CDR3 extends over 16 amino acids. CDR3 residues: CASSRGRSSYNSPLHF. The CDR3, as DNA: TGTGCCAGCAGCCGTGGACGGAGCTCCTATAATTCACCCCTCCACTTT.

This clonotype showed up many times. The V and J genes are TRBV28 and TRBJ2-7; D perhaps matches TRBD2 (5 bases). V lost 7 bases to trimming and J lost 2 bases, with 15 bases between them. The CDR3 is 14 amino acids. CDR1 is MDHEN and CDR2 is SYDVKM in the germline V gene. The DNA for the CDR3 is TGTGCCAGCAACCGTCCGCCGGAGGCCTACGAGCAGTACTTC. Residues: CASNRPPEAYEQYF.

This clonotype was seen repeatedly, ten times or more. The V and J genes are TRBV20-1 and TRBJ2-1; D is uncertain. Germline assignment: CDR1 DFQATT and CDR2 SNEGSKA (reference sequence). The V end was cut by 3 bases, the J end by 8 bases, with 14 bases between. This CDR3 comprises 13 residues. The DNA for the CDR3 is TGCAGTGCTAGCACCCCAGTAACGTATGAGCAGTTCTTC. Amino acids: CSASTPVTYEQFF.

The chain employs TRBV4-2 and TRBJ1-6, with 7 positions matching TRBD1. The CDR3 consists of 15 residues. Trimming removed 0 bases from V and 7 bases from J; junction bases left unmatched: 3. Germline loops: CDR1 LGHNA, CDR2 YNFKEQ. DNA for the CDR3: TGTGCCAGCAGCCAAGATACGACAGGGAATTCACCCCTCCACTTT. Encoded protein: CASSQDTTGNSPLHF.

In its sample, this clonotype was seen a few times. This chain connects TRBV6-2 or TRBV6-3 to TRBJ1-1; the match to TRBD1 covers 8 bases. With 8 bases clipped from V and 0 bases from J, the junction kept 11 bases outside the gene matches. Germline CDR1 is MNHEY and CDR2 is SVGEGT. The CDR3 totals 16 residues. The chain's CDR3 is CASGTRTGPVNTEAFF. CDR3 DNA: TGTGCCAGCGGGACCAGGACAGGGCCCGTGAACACTGAAGCTTTCTTT.

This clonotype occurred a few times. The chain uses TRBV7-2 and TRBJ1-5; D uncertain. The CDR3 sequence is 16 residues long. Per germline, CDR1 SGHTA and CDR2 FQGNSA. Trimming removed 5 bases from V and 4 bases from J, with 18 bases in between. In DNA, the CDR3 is TGTGCCAGCAGCCCAACTAACCCGGTCCTGAATCAGCCCCAGCATTTT. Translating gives CASSPTNPVLNQPQHF.

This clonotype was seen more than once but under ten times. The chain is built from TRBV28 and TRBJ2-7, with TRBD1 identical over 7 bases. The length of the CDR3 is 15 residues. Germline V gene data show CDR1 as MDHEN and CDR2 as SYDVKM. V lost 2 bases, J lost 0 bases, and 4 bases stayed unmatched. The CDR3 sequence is CASSLGTAHSYEQYF. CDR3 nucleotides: TGTGCCAGCAGTTTAGGGACAGCTCACTCCTACGAGCAGTACTTC.

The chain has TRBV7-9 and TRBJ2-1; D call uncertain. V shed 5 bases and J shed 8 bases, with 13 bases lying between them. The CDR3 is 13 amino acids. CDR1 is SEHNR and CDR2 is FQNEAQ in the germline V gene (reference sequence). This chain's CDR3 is CASSLTEVHEQFF. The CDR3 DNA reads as TGTGCCAGCAGCCTTACCGAGGTCCATGAGCAGTTCTTC.

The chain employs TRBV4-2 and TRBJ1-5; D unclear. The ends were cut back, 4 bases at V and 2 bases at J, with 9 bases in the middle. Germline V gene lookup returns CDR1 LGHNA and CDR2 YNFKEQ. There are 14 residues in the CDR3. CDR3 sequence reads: CASSLEDGNQPQHF. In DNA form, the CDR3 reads TGTGCCAGCAGCCTGGAGGACGGCAATCAGCCCCAGCATTTT.

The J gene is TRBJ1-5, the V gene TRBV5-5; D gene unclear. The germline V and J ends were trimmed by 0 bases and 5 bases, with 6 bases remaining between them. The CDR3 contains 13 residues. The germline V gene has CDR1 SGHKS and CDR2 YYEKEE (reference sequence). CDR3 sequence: CASSLEGYQPQHF. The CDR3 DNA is TGTGCCAGCAGCTTGGAAGGATATCAGCCCCAGCATTTT.

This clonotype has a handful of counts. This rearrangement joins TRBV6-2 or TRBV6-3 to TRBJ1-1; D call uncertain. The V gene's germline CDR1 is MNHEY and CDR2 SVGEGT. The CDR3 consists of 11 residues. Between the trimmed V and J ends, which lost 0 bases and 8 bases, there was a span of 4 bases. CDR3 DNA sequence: TGTGCCAGCAGTTACTCCACAGAAGCTTTCTTT. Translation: CASSYSTEAFF.